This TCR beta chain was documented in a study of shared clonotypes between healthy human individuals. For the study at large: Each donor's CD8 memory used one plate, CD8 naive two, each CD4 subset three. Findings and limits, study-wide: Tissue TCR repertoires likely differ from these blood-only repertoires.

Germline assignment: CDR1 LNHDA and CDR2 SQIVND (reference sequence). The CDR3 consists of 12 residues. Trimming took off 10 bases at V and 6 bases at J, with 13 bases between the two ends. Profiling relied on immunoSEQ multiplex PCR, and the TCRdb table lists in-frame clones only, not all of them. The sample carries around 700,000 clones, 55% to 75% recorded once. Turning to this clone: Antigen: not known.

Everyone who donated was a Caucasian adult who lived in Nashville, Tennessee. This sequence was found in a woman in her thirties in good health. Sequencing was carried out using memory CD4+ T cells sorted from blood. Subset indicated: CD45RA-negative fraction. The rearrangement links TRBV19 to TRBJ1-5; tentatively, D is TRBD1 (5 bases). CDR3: CATQSGGQPQHF. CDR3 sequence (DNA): TGTGCCACCCAATCTGGGGGTCAGCCCCAGCATTTT.